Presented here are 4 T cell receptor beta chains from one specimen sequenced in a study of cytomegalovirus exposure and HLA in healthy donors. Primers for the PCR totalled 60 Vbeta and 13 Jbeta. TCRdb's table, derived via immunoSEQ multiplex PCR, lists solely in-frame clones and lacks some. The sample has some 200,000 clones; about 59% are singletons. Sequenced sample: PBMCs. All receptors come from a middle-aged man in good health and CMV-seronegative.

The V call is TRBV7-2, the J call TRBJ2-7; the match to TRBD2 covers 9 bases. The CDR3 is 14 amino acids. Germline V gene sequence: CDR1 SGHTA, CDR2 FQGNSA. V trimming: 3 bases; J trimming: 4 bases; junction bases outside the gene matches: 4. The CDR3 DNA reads TGTGCCAGCAGCTTGGGGCTAGCGGGATACGAGCAGTACTTC. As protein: CASSLGLAGYEQYF.

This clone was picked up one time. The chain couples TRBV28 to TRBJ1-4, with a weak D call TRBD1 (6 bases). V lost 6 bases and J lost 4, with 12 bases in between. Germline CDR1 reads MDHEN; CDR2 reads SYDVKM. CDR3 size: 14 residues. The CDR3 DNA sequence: TGTGCCAGCAGGTGGACAGCTTATAATGAAAAACTGTTTTTT. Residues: CASRWTAYNEKLFF. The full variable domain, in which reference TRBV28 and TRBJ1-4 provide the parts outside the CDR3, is DVKVTQSSRYLVKRTGEKVFLECVQDMDHENMFWYRQDPGLGLRLIYFSYDVKMKEKGDIPEGYSVSREKKERFSLILESASTNQTSMYLCASRWTAYNEKLFFGSGTQLSVL.

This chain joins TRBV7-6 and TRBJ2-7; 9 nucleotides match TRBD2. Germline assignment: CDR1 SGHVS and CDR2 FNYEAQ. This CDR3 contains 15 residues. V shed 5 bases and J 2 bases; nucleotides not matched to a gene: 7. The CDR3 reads CASSPSAGGAYEQYF. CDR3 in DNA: TGTGCCAGCAGCCCGTCAGCGGGGGGCGCCTACGAGCAGTACTTC.

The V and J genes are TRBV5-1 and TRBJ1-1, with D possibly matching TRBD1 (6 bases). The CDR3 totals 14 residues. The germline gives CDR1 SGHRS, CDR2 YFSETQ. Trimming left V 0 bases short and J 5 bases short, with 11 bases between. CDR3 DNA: TGCGCCAGCAGCTTGGTCCAGGGGCGTACTGAAGCTTTCTTT. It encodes CASSLVQGRTEAFF. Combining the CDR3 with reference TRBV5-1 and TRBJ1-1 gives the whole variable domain KAGVTQTPRYLIKTRGQQVTLSCSPISGHRSVSWYQQTPGQGLQFLFEYFSETQRNKGNFPGRFSGRQFSNSRSEMNVSTLELGDSALYLCASSLVQGRTEAFFGQGTRLTVV.